These 2 T cell receptor beta chains originate from one sample sequenced in a study of blood T cell repertoires in COVID-19 (dated by TCRdb to between 2020 and 2021). The library was obtained by the immunoSEQ multiplex PCR assay. This immuneACCESS table, as held by TCRdb, lists in-frame sequences with V and J called but not all clones. Of the missing ones, under half trace to an unresolved V gene in checked studies; the others have no known cause. This sample comprises some 290,000 clones, roughly 93% of them detected only once. The ten top clones hold roughly 2.1% of the sample. The sequenced sample was PBMCs or T cells enriched from blood (not recorded which). These receptors originate from a woman between 40 and 55 years old with acute COVID-19.

The chain uses TRBV7-2 and TRBJ2-2; 7 positions agree with TRBD2. The CDR3 runs to 16 residues. Unmatched junction bases numbered 11, after V lost 3 bases and J lost 7 bases. Germline lookup yields CDR1 SGHTA and CDR2 FQGNSA. The CDR3 bases are TGTGCCAGCAGCTTCCCGGGACTATCCTTCGGCGGGGAGCTGTTTTTT. Translation gives CASSFPGLSFGGELFF.

The chain recombines TRBV2 with TRBJ2-6; TRBD1 is a possible D gene (5 bases). The germline V and J ends were trimmed by 6 bases and 1 base, with 16 bases remaining between them. Per the germline V gene, CDR1 is SNHLY and CDR2 is FYNNEI. This CDR3 spans 17 amino acids. Here the CDR3 reads CASSGLGRESGANVLTF. In nucleotides, the CDR3 is TGTGCCAGCAGCGGATTGGGCAGGGAATCTGGGGCCAACGTCCTGACTTTC.